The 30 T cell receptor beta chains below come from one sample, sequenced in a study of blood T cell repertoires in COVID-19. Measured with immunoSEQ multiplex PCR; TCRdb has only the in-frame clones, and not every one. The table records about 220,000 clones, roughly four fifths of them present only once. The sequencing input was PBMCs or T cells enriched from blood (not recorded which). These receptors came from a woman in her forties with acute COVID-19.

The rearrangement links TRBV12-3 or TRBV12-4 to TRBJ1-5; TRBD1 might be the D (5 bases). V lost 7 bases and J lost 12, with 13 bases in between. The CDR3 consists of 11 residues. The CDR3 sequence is CASTPGGVQHF. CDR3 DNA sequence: TGTGCCAGCACCCCCGGGGGGGTCCAGCATTTT.

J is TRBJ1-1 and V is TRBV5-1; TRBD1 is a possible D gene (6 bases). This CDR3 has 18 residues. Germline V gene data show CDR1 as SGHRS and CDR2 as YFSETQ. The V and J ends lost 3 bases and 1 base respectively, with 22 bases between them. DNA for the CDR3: TGCGCCAGCAGCTACGCTTCGGGGGGCATTATTCGGAACACTGAAGCTTTCTTT. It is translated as CASSYASGGIIRNTEAFF.

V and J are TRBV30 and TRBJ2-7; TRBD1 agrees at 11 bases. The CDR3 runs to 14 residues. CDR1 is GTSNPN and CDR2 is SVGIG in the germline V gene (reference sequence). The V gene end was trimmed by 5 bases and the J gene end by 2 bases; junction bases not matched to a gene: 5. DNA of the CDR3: TGTGCCTGGCGTGGGACAGGGGGAGCCTACGAGCAGTACTTC. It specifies CAWRGTGGAYEQYF. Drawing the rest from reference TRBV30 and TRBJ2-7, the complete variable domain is SQTIHQWPATLVQPVGSPLSLECTVEGTSNPNLYWYRQAAGRGLQLLFYSVGIGQISSEVPQNLSASRPQDRQFILSSKKLLLSDSGFYLCAWRGTGGAYEQYFGPGTRLTVT.

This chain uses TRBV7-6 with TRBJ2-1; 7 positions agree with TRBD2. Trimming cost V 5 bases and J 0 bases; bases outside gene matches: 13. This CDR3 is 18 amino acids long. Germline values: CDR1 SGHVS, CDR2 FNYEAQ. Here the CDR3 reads CASSALAEITSSYNEQFF. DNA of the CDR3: TGTGCCAGCAGCGCCCTAGCGGAAATAACAAGCTCCTACAATGAGCAGTTCTTC.

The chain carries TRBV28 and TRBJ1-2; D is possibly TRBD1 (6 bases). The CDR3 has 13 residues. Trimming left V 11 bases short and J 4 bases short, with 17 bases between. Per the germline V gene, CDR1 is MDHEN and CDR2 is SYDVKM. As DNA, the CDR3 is TGTGCCGCGGAGGCAGGGGACACCTATGGCTACACCTTC. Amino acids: CAAEAGDTYGYTF.

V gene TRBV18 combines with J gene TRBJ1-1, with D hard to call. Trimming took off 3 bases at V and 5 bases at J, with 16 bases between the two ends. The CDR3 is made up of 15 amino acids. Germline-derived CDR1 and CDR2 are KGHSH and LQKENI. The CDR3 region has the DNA TGTGCCAGCTCACCCCCGGGGAGTCTGCGGACTGAAGCTTTCTTT. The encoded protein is CASSPPGSLRTEAFF.

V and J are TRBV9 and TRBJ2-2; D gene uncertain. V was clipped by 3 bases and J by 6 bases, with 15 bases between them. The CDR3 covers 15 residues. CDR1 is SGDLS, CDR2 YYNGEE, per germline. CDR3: CASSAEKPYAGELFF. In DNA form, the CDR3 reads TGTGCCAGCAGCGCGGAGAAACCCTACGCCGGGGAGCTGTTTTTT.

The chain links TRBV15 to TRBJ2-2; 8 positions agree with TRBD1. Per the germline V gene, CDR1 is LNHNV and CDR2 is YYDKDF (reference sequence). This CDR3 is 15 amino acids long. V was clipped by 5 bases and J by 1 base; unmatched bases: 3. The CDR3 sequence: CATSRDRGNTGELFF. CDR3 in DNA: TGTGCCACCAGCCGCGACAGGGGGAACACCGGGGAGCTGTTTTTT.

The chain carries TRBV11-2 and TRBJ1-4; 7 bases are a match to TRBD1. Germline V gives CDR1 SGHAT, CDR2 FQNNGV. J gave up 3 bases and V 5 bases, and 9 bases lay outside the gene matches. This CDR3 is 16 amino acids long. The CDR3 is CASSTSHGTANEKLFF. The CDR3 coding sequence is TGTGCCAGCAGCACATCCCACGGGACAGCTAATGAAAAACTGTTTTTT.

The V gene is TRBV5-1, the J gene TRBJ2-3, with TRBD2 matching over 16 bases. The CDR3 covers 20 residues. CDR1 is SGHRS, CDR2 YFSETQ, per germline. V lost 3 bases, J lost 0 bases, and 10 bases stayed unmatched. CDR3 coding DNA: TGCGCCAGCAGCTCGCTCTCCGGGACTAGCGGGGGGGCTAGCACAGATACGCAGTATTTT. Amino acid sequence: CASSSLSGTSGGASTDTQYF. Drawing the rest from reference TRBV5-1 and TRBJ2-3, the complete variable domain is KAGVTQTPRYLIKTRGQQVTLSCSPISGHRSVSWYQQTPGQGLQFLFEYFSETQRNKGNFPGRFSGRQFSNSRSEMNVSTLELGDSALYLCASSSLSGTSGGASTDTQYFGPGTRLTVL.

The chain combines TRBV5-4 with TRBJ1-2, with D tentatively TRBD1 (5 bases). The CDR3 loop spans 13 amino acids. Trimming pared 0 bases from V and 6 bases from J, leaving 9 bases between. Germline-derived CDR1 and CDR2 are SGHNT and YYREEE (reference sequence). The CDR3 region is CASSLAGGDGYTF. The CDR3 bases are TGTGCCAGCAGCTTGGCCGGAGGGGATGGCTACACCTTC.

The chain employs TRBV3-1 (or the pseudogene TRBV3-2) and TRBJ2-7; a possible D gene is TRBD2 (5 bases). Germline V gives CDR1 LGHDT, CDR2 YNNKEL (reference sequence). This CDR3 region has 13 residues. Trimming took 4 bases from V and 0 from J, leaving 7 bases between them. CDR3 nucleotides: TGTGCCAGCAGCCCTGGGAGCTCCTACGAGCAGTACTTC. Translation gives CASSPGSSYEQYF.

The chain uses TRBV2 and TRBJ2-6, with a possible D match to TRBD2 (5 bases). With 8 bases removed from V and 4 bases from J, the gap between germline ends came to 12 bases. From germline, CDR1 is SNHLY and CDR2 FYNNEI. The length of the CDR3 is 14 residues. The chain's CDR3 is CASVRGTGANVLTF. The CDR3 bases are TGTGCCAGCGTTCGGGGAACCGGGGCCAACGTCCTGACTTTC.

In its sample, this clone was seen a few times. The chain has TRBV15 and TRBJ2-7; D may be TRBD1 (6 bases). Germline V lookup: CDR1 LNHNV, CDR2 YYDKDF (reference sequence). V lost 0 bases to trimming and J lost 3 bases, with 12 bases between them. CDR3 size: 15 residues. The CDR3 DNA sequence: TGTGCCACCAGCAGAGAGACAGGCTGGAACTACGAGCAGTACTTC. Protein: CATSRETGWNYEQYF.

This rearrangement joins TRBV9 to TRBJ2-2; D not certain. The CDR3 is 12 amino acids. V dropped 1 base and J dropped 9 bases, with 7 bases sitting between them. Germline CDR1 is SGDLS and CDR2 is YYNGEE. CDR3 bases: TGTGCCAGCAGCGTAAATGCGTGGGAGCTGTTTTTT. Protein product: CASSVNAWELFF.

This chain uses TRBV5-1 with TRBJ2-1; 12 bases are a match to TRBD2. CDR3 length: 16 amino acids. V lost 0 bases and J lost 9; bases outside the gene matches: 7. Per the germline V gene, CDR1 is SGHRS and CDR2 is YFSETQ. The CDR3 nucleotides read TGCGCCAGCAGCTTGGCGACTGGACTAGCGGGGACTGAGCAGTTCTTC. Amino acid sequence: CASSLATGLAGTEQFF.

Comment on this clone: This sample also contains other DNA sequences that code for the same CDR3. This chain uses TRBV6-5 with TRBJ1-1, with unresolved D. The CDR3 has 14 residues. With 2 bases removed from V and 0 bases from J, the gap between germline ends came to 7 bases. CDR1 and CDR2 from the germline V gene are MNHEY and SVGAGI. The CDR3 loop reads CASSYGQMNTEAFF. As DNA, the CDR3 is TGTGCCAGCAGTTACGGGCAAATGAACACTGAAGCTTTCTTT.

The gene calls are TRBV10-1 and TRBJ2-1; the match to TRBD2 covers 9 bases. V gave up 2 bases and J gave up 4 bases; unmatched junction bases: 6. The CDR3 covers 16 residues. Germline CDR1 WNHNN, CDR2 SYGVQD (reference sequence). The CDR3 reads CASSEGGLAPYNEQFF. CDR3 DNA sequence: TGCGCCAGCAGTGAGGGGGGACTAGCCCCTTACAATGAGCAGTTCTTC.

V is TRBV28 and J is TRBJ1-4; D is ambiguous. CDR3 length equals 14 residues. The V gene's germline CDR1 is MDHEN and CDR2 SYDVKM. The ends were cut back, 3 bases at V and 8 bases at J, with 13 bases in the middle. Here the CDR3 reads CASSFSRRVEKLFF. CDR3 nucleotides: TGTGCCAGCAGTTTTTCGCGGCGAGTGGAAAAACTGTTTTTT.

This CDR3 reads CASSPTGATYNEQFF. As DNA, the CDR3 is TGTGCCAGCAGCCCAACAGGGGCCACCTACAATGAGCAGTTCTTC. V is TRBV7-8 and J is TRBJ2-1; 7 nucleotides agree with TRBD1. The trim removed 5 bases at V and 2 bases at J, leaving 6 bases unmatched. The CDR3 covers 15 residues. Germline V lookup: CDR1 SGHVS, CDR2 FQNEAQ.

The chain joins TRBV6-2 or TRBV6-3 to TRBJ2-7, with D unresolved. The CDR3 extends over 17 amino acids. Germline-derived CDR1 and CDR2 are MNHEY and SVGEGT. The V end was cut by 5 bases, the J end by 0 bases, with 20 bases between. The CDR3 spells CASSQRRGGKSSYEQYF. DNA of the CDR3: TGTGCCAGCAGTCAGCGCCGCGGCGGTAAAAGCTCCTACGAGCAGTACTTC.

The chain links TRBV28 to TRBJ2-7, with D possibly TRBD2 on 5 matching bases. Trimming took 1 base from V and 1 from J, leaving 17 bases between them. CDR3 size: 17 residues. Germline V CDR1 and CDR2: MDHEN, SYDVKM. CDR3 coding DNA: TGTGCCAGCAGTTTATCAACGGGATTTGTCGGTTCCTACGAGCAGTACTTC. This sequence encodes CASSLSTGFVGSYEQYF.

CDR3 sequence reads: CASSIRRGGRYYEQYF. The CDR3 bases are TGTGCCAGCAGCATAAGGAGGGGCGGGAGATATTACGAGCAGTACTTC. The J gene is TRBJ2-7, the V gene TRBV21-1; the table's D call, TRBD2, was not checked against the DNA. TRBV21-1 is a pseudogene. This CDR3 is 16 amino acids long.

DNA of the CDR3: TGCGCCAGCAGCTTGGCTGCTCCGGGACAGGGGTCCGGATCGAGTGGCTACACCTTC. Residues: CASSLAAPGQGSGSSGYTF. The V call is TRBV5-1, the J call TRBJ1-2; 10 bases match TRBD1. After removal of 0 bases from V and 7 bases from J, the junction contained 18 bases not matched to a gene. The CDR3 is made up of 19 amino acids. The germline V gene encodes CDR1 SGHRS and CDR2 YFSETQ.

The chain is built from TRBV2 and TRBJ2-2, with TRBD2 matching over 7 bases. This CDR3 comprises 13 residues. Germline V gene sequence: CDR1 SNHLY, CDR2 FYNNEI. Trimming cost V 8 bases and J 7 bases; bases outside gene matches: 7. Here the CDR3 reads CASGAGELGELFF. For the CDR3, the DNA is TGTGCCAGCGGGGCGGGGGAACTCGGGGAGCTGTTTTTT.

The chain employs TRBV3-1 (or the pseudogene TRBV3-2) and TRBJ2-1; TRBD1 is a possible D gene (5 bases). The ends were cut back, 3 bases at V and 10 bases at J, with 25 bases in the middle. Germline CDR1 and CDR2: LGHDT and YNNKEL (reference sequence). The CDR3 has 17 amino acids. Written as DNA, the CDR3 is TGTGCCAGCAGCCACGCGTTTAGTTGGACAACCCTCGCGGAGCAGTTCTTC. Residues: CASSHAFSWTTLAEQFF.

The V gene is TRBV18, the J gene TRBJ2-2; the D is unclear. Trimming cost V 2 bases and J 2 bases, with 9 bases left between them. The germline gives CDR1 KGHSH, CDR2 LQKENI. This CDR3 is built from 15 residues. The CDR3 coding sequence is TGTGCCAGCTCACCAAACATGGCAAACACCGGGGAGCTGTTTTTT. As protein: CASSPNMANTGELFF.

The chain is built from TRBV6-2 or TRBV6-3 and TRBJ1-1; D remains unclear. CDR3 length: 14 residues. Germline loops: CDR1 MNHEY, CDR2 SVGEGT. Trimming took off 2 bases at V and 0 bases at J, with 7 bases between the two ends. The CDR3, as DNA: TGTGCCAGCAGTTACCTCAGTCTGAACACTGAAGCTTTCTTT. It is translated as CASSYLSLNTEAFF.

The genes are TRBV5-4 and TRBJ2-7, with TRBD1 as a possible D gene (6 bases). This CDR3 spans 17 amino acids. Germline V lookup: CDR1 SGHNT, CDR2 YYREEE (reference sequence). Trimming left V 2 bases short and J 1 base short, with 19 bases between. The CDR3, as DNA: TGTGCCAGCAGCTTAGGGGGAGCAGGCCTCACTTCCTACGAGCAGTACTTC. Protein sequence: CASSLGGAGLTSYEQYF.

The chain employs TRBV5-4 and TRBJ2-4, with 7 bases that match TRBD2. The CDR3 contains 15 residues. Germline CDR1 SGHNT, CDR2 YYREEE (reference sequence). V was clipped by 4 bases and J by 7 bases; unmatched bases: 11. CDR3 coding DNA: TGTGCCAGCAGCCCCTCCGGTCAAGCGGGGAACATTCAGTACTTC. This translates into CASSPSGQAGNIQYF. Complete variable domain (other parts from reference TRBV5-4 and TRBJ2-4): ETGVTQSPTHLIKTRGQQVTLRCSSQSGHNTVSWYQQALGQGPQFIFQYYREEENGRGNFPPRFSGLQFPNYSSELNVNALELDDSALYLCASSPSGQAGNIQYFGAGTRLSVL.